The 21 T cell receptor beta chains reported below all come from one sample, sequenced in a study of T cell responses to AZD1222 COVID-19 vaccine. The method was immunoSEQ multiplex PCR; TCRdb's version includes in-frame clones alone and lacks a portion of them. Of about 130,000 clones in the sample, roughly 88% are singletons; the top ten hold around 4.5%. The sample was peripheral blood, taken on day 0 of MenACWY control vaccination. The source of these receptors is an adult in good health.

The chain recombines TRBV27 with TRBJ2-1; D not certain. Trimming removed 4 bases at V and 3 bases at J, with 10 bases between. CDR1 is MNHEY and CDR2 is SMNVEV in the germline V gene (reference sequence). The CDR3 contains 14 residues. As DNA, the CDR3 is TGTGCCAGCAGTTGGGGTAGGATCTACAATGAGCAGTTCTTC. Encoded protein: CASSWGRIYNEQFF.

The genes are TRBV30 and TRBJ2-1; TRBD2 aligns across 11 bases. Unmatched junction bases numbered 5, after V lost 3 bases and J lost 1 base. CDR1 and CDR2 from the germline V gene are GTSNPN and SVGIG (reference sequence). The CDR3 contains 16 residues. The CDR3 DNA sequence: TGTGCCTGGAGCAAAGGACTAGCGGGTTCCTACAATGAGCAGTTCTTC. Translating gives CAWSKGLAGSYNEQFF.

This chain joins TRBV29-1 and TRBJ2-2, with D unclear. The CDR3 runs to 11 residues. Germline CDR1 SQVTM, CDR2 ANQGSEA. Deletions cut 6 bases from V and 1 base from J, with 3 bases between. The CDR3 bases are TGCAGCGTGCAGAACACCGGGGAGCTGTTTTTT. Translating it yields CSVQNTGELFF.

The rearrangement links TRBV5-4 to TRBJ1-2; 7 positions match TRBD1. CDR3 size: 17 residues. Germline trimming cut 4 bases from V and 4 bases from J; bases unmatched to any gene: 16. CDR1 SGHNT and CDR2 YYREEE come from the germline V gene (reference sequence). The CDR3 nucleotides read TGTGCCAGCAGCCCCTACGGTAAACAGGGGACCGCCTATGGCTACACCTTC. It is translated as CASSPYGKQGTAYGYTF.

The genes are TRBV25-1 and TRBJ2-7; 9 bases fit TRBD1. The V and J ends lost 5 bases and 7 bases, in that order; junction bases with no gene match: 12. Germline-derived CDR1 and CDR2 are MGHDK and SYGVNS. This CDR3 comprises 15 residues. The CDR3 loop is CASSPPGTGKEEQYF. The CDR3 DNA sequence: TGTGCCAGCAGTCCCCCCGGGACAGGGAAAGAAGAGCAGTACTTC.

The J gene is TRBJ2-1, the V gene TRBV19, with D perhaps matching TRBD1 or TRBD2 (5 bases each). The germline V gene has CDR1 LNHDA and CDR2 SQIVND (reference sequence). Trimming removed 8 bases from V and 7 bases from J, with 24 bases in between. The CDR3 covers 16 residues. The CDR3 DNA reads TGTGCCAGTTACGGCCGAGGCTTTCGGGGCGGAAATGAGCAGTTCTTC. Encoded protein: CASYGRGFRGGNEQFF.

The chain couples TRBV7-2 to TRBJ2-3; no definite D call. The CDR3 spans 13 residues. From germline, CDR1 is SGHTA and CDR2 FQGNSA. Trimming took 5 bases from V and 3 from J, leaving 9 bases between them. CDR3 sequence: CASSRIWTDTQYF. The CDR3 DNA reads as TGTGCCAGCAGCCGTATATGGACAGATACGCAGTATTTT.

V usage is TRBV7-9 and J usage is TRBJ2-5; D unclear. Germline CDR1 and CDR2: SEHNR and FQNEAQ (reference sequence). V lost 4 bases, J lost 4 bases, and 4 bases lay in between. This CDR3 has 11 amino acids. This chain's CDR3 is CASSSPETQYF. The CDR3 DNA reads as TGTGCCAGCAGCTCCCCAGAGACCCAGTACTTC.

The chain couples TRBV7-6 to TRBJ2-5; D is perhaps TRBD1 (5 bases). The CDR3 spans 18 residues. Trimming left V 2 bases short and J 0 bases short, with 19 bases between. CDR1 is SGHVS and CDR2 is FNYEAQ in the germline V gene. The CDR3, as DNA: TGTGCCAGCAGCTTATGGCGAAATAGGGGCCAGTACCAAGAGACCCAGTACTTC. The encoded protein is CASSLWRNRGQYQETQYF.

The rearrangement uses TRBV2 and TRBJ2-3; 13 bases are shared with TRBD2. V gave up 4 bases and J gave up 4 bases; unmatched junction bases: 2. Germline assignment: CDR1 SNHLY and CDR2 FYNNEI. The CDR3 totals 15 residues. The CDR3: CASSVGLAGPDTQYF. For the CDR3, the DNA is TGTGCCAGCAGTGTGGGACTAGCGGGACCAGATACGCAGTATTTT.

This clone was detected only a few times. This sequence joins TRBV27 and TRBJ1-1, with 10 nucleotides matching TRBD1. V dropped 4 bases and J dropped 3; count of bases not matched to a gene: 11. CDR3 length: 17 residues. Germline values: CDR1 MNHEY, CDR2 SMNVEV (reference sequence). The CDR3 reads CASSSYPTGGSDTEAFF. As DNA, the CDR3 is TGTGCCAGCAGTTCGTACCCGACAGGGGGCTCGGACACTGAAGCTTTCTTT.

This clone was picked up one time. This chain uses TRBV5-8 with TRBJ1-5; D uncertain. There are 14 residues in the CDR3. The germline V and J ends were trimmed by 4 bases and 6 bases, with 14 bases remaining between them. Germline V lookup: CDR1 SGHTS, CDR2 YDEGEE. In nucleotides, the CDR3 is TGTGCCAGCAGCCTCGAGGCCGGGAGTCAGCCCCAGCATTTT. Translated, it gives CASSLEAGSQPQHF.

The chain links TRBV10-1 to TRBJ2-2; D might be TRBD2 (7 bases). Trimming shortened V by 3 bases and J by 12 bases, and 17 bases separated the two germline ends. This CDR3 spans 14 amino acids. Germline V CDR1 and CDR2: WNHNN, SYGVQD (reference sequence). CDR3 DNA sequence: TGCGCCAGCAGTGAAGGTTCGGGGGGACATCAGCTGTTTTTT. It codes for CASSEGSGGHQLFF.

The genes are TRBV12-3 or TRBV12-4 and TRBJ2-7; 7 bases match TRBD1. V shed 5 bases and J 4 bases; nucleotides not matched to a gene: 5. This CDR3 contains 13 residues. The CDR3 DNA reads as TGTGCCAGCAGTCTAGGGACAGTTTACGAGCAGTACGTC. This gives the protein CASSLGTVYEQYV.

The CDR3 spells CASSWSRGQLTEAFF. CDR3 sequence (DNA): TGTGCCAGCAGTTGGAGTAGGGGGCAGCTGACTGAAGCTTTCTTT. This chain connects TRBV6-5 to TRBJ1-1, with TRBD1 identical over 7 bases. The germline V gene has CDR1 MNHEY and CDR2 SVGAGI. J gave up 5 bases and V 4 bases, and 10 bases lay outside the gene matches. This CDR3 region has 15 residues.

V usage is TRBV4-3 and J usage is TRBJ1-4; D may be TRBD1 (5 bases). Looked up from germline, CDR1 is LGHNA and CDR2 is YSLEER. V gave up 0 bases and J gave up 5 bases, with 10 bases separating them. This CDR3 is 15 amino acids long. The DNA of the CDR3 is TGCGCCAGCAGCCAAGATAGGAGGGGAAATGAAAAACTGTTTTTT. Amino acids: CASSQDRRGNEKLFF.

The V call is TRBV11-2, the J call TRBJ2-3; 7 bases line up with TRBD2. This CDR3 spans 16 amino acids. The J segment lost 3 bases and the V segment lost 2 bases, leaving 8 bases of the junction unmatched. Per the germline V gene, CDR1 is SGHAT and CDR2 is FQNNGV. CDR3 sequence reads: CASSLSGPGGTDTQYF. For the CDR3, the DNA is TGTGCCAGCAGCTTATCCGGGCCCGGGGGGACAGATACGCAGTATTTT.

CDR3 in amino acids: CASSGTGGASTDTQYF. As DNA, the CDR3 is TGTGCCAGCAGTGGCACTGGCGGGGCTAGCACAGATACGCAGTATTTT. This rearrangement joins TRBV6-4 to TRBJ2-3, with D possibly TRBD2 on 6 matching bases. Germline V gene data show CDR1 as MRHNA and CDR2 as SNTAGT. This CDR3 has 16 amino acids. Trimming took off 4 bases at V and 0 bases at J, with 14 bases between the two ends.

This chain joins TRBV7-2 and TRBJ1-2; D gene uncertain. The germline V and J ends were trimmed by 7 bases and 0 bases, with 12 bases remaining between them. Germline loops: CDR1 SGHTA, CDR2 FQGNSA. The CDR3 contains 14 residues. The CDR3 DNA is TGTGCCAGCATCCCCCAAGCGGCTAACTATGGCTACACCTTC. Protein: CASIPQAANYGYTF.

V usage is TRBV6-2 or TRBV6-3 and J usage is TRBJ2-2; the D gene is possibly TRBD2 (5 bases). The CDR3 extends over 19 amino acids. Per germline, CDR1 MNHEY and CDR2 SVGEGT. Trimming removed 5 bases at V and 0 bases at J, with 22 bases between. Here the CDR3 DNA reads TGTGCCAGCAGTCTGCCCGTTGTCCGTCTAGCATCGAACACCGGGGAGCTGTTTTTT. Protein sequence: CASSLPVVRLASNTGELFF.

The chain links TRBV4-2 to TRBJ1-2; no reliable D call. Germline V lookup: CDR1 LGHNA, CDR2 YNFKEQ. This CDR3 is 16 amino acids long. The V and J ends lost 3 bases and 0 bases respectively, with 14 bases between them. CDR3 amino acids: CASSQQPGVANYGYTF. The CDR3 nucleotides read TGTGCCAGCAGCCAGCAACCGGGAGTCGCTAACTATGGCTACACCTTC.